Below, 12 T cell receptor beta chains from the same sample are listed, as sequenced in a study of blood T cell repertoires in COVID-19. Sequencing was performed with immunoSEQ multiplex PCR; in TCRdb, only in-frame clones are kept and a portion is missing. The sample lists roughly 72,000 clones; 60% to 85% were seen once. The sample was peripheral blood. The receptors derive from a woman of 80 years or more with active or convalescent COVID-19.

The J gene is TRBJ2-5, the V gene TRBV5-4; 8 bases agree with TRBD2. V shed 5 bases, J shed 1 base, and the junction held 7 bases outside the gene matches. The CDR3 is 15 residues long. Germline-derived CDR1 and CDR2 are SGHNT and YYREEE (reference sequence). CDR3 sequence: CASRTELAAQETQYF. The CDR3 nucleotides are TGTGCCAGCAGAACCGAACTAGCGGCCCAAGAGACCCAGTACTTC.

The chain combines TRBV27 with TRBJ2-1, with 12 positions matching TRBD2. The CDR3 has 20 residues. The V and J ends lost 6 bases and 0 bases, in that order; junction bases with no gene match: 15. Germline lookup yields CDR1 MNHEY and CDR2 SMNVEV (reference sequence). The CDR3 nucleotides read TGTGCCAGCAGGCTAAGGGCGGGACTAGCGGGCCGGAGCTCCTACAATGAGCAGTTCTTC. It encodes CASRLRAGLAGRSSYNEQFF.

The V gene is TRBV6-5, the J gene TRBJ1-1; 8 positions agree with TRBD1. CDR3 length: 14 amino acids. Germline V CDR1 and CDR2: MNHEY, SVGAGI. The V and J ends lost 5 bases and 1 base, in that order; junction bases with no gene match: 3. The DNA of the CDR3 is TGTGCCAGCAGTCGCGGGACAGGGAACACTGAAGCTTTCTTT. It is translated as CASSRGTGNTEAFF.

V gene TRBV4-1 combines with J gene TRBJ2-7; 7 bases align to TRBD2. CDR1 is MGHRA and CDR2 is YSYEKL in the germline V gene. With 1 base clipped from V and 5 bases from J, the junction kept 14 bases outside the gene matches. The CDR3 has 17 residues. The CDR3 DNA reads TGCGCCAGCAGCCAAGGAATCCCCCCGGGACTATTTGACGAGCAGTACTTC. The encoded protein is CASSQGIPPGLFDEQYF.

The rearrangement uses TRBV7-2 and TRBJ1-3; 8 nucleotides line up with TRBD1. CDR3 size: 14 residues. The V gene's germline CDR1 is SGHTA and CDR2 FQGNSA. After removal of 5 bases from V and 4 bases from J, the junction contained 4 bases not matched to a gene. The CDR3 spells CASSLRTGGNTIYF. The CDR3 region has the DNA TGTGCCAGCAGCCTCCGGACAGGGGGAAACACCATATATTTT.

J is TRBJ2-1 and V is TRBV4-1; possible D gene TRBD2, 6 bases. The CDR3 covers 15 residues. CDR1 and CDR2 from the germline V gene are MGHRA and YSYEKL. Trimming shortened V by 4 bases and J by 8 bases, and 18 bases separated the two germline ends. CDR3 region: CASSRRWGVVHEQFF. Written as DNA, the CDR3 is TGCGCCAGCAGCCGAAGATGGGGGGTAGTCCATGAGCAGTTCTTC.

This chain links TRBV11-3 with TRBJ2-1; TRBD2 agrees at 11 bases. The CDR3 runs 16 residues. Per germline, CDR1 SGHNT and CDR2 YENEEA. V lost 5 bases to trimming and J lost 4 bases; unmatched junction nucleotides: 7. CDR3 residues: CASSPSGTSGYNEQFF. The DNA for the CDR3 is TGTGCCAGCAGCCCCTCCGGGACTAGCGGATACAATGAGCAGTTCTTC.

The chain carries TRBV12-5 and TRBJ2-1, with TRBD1 matching over 10 bases. J lost 8 bases, V lost 3 bases, and 7 bases had no gene match. The CDR3 contains 15 residues. Germline CDR1 reads LGHNT; CDR2 reads FRNRAP. The CDR3 here is CASGFGTGAGDEQFF. CDR3 bases: TGTGCTAGTGGTTTCGGGACAGGGGCGGGGGATGAGCAGTTCTTC. The entire variable domain, with the rest obtained from reference TRBV12-5 and TRBJ2-1, is as follows: DARVTQTPRHKVTEMGQEVTMRCQPILGHNTVFWYRQTMMQGLELLAYFRNRAPLDDSGMPKDRFSAEMPDATLATLKIQPSEPRDSAVYFCASGFGTGAGDEQFFGPGTRLTVL.

This clone was observed many times. This chain uses TRBV28 with TRBJ2-7; the match to TRBD1 covers 7 bases. CDR1 is MDHEN and CDR2 is SYDVKM in the germline V gene. The CDR3 runs 14 residues. The V and J ends lost 5 bases and 2 bases, in that order; junction bases with no gene match: 6. CDR3: CASSLAGTAYEQYF. Written as DNA, the CDR3 is TGTGCCAGCAGTCTAGCCGGGACAGCCTACGAGCAGTACTTC.

The chain combines TRBV9 with TRBJ2-1, with 8 nucleotides matching TRBD1. The CDR3 has 16 amino acids. After removal of 0 bases from V and 3 bases from J, the junction contained 5 bases not matched to a gene. CDR1 SGDLS and CDR2 YYNGEE come from the germline V gene. The CDR3 DNA sequence: TGTGCCAGCAGCGTAGCAGGCAGGGGGCACTACAATGAGCAGTTCTTC. Translation: CASSVAGRGHYNEQFF.

This chain links TRBV18 with TRBJ1-3; D ambiguous. CDR1 is KGHSH and CDR2 is LQKENI in the germline V gene. The length of the CDR3 is 15 residues. V was cut by 0 bases and J by 1 base, with 7 bases left in between. The CDR3 here is CASSPPHGSGNTIYF. The CDR3 region has the DNA TGTGCCAGCTCACCACCGCACGGGTCTGGAAACACCATATATTTT.

V is TRBV28 and J is TRBJ1-1; TRBD1 agrees at 7 bases. Per the germline V gene, CDR1 is MDHEN and CDR2 is SYDVKM. Trimming took 4 bases from V and 6 from J; bases not matched to a gene: 14. The CDR3 contains 16 residues. CDR3 nucleotide sequence: TGTGCCAGCAGTTCCTTTAGGGGGCAGCTCGCTTCTGAAGCTTTCTTT. Amino acid sequence: CASSSFRGQLASEAFF.